This T cell receptor (beta chain) was sequenced for a study of blood T cell repertoires in COVID-19. Source study methods: Scientists estimated how many nucleated cells there were by amplifying reference gene primers. Sequencing was performed with immunoSEQ multiplex PCR; in TCRdb, only in-frame clones are kept and a portion is missing. D and trimming were read from the DNA, whereas the V and J calls and clone size are those reported in that table. The repertoire holds 200,000 to 250,000 clones, with 86% as singletons. The V end lost 0 bases, the J end lost 0 bases, and 8 bases lay between the germline ends. Germline V gives CDR1 MGHRA, CDR2 YSYEKL. The CDR3 extends over 16 amino acids.

The sample was peripheral blood. This sequence joins TRBV4-1 and TRBJ1-4; no definite D call. This clonotype originated in a man in his thirties or forties who had recovered from COVID-19. The CDR3 here is CASSQDYSATNEKLFF. The DNA of the CDR3 is TGCGCCAGCAGCCAAGATTACAGTGCAACTAATGAAAAACTGTTTTTT.